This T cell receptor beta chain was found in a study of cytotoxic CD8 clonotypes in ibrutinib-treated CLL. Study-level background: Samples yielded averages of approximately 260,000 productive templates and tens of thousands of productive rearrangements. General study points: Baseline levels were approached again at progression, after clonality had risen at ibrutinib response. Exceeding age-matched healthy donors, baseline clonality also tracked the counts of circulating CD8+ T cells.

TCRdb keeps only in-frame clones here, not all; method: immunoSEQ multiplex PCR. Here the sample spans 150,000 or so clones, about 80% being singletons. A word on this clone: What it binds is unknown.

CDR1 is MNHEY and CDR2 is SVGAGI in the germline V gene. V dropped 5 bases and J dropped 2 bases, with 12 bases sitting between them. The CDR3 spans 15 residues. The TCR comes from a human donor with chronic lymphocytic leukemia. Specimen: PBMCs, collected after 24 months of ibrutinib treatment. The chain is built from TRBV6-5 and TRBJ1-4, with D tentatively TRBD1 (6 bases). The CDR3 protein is CASSQGQVTNEKLFF. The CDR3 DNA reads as TGTGCCAGCAGTCAGGGGCAGGTGACTAATGAAAAACTGTTTTTT.